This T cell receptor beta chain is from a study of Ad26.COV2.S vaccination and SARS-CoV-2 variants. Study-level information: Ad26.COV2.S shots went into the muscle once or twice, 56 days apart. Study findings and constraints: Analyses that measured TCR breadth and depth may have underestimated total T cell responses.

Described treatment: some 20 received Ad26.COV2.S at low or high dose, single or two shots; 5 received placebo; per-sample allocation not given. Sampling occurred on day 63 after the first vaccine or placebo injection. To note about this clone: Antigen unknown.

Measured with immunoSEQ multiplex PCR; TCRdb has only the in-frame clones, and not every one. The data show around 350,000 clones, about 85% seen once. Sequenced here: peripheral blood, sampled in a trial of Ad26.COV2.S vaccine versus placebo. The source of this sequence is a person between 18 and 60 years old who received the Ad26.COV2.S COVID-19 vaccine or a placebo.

The CDR3: CASSIVGVNTEAFF. The DNA for the CDR3 is TGTGCCAGCAGTATCGTGGGGGTGAACACTGAAGCTTTCTTT. The chain combines TRBV27 with TRBJ1-1; perhaps TRBD1 as D (5 bases). CDR1 and CDR2 from the germline V gene are MNHEY and SMNVEV (reference sequence). This CDR3 spans 14 amino acids. Trimming removed 5 bases at V and 0 bases at J, with 10 bases between.